This T cell receptor (beta chain) comes out of a study of tumor-infiltrating lymphocytes in primary liver carcinoma. They got blood RNA out of unsorted whole blood and also pulled out germline DNA. Total RNA amounting to 500 ng was the source from which TCR beta cDNA was made with a constant-region primer. Three nested multiplex PCR rounds, a slightly modified ARM-PCR, produced the libraries for TCR beta. The study ran its first two PCR rounds for roughly 9 cycles each, using TRBV1-TRBV30 forward primers and a C-beta reverse primer. MiXCR was run by TCRdb on the multiplex PCR reads, yielding one entry per CDR3 protein. The table has 300,000 to 400,000 distinct CDR3 sequences, approximately 64% seen once. Whole-study findings and limits: Overlap in tumor-adjacent and tumor-blood pairs fell below that of tumor region pairs.

This CDR3 is 16 amino acids long. The germline V gene has CDR1 MNHEY and CDR2 SVGAGI. Note on this clonotype: Its antigen is unidentified. A read error is possible here, since a much larger clone lies one base away.

This receptor was taken from a middle-aged man with primary liver carcinoma and hepatitis B virus infection. The V and J genes are TRBV6-5 and TRBJ2-7, with 10 bases identical to TRBD2. Sequenced input: peripheral blood. The CDR3 sequence: CASTYRVAGGGYEQYF. The DNA of the CDR3 is TGTGCCAGCACTTACAGGGTAGCGGGAGGAGGCTACGAGCAGTACTTC.